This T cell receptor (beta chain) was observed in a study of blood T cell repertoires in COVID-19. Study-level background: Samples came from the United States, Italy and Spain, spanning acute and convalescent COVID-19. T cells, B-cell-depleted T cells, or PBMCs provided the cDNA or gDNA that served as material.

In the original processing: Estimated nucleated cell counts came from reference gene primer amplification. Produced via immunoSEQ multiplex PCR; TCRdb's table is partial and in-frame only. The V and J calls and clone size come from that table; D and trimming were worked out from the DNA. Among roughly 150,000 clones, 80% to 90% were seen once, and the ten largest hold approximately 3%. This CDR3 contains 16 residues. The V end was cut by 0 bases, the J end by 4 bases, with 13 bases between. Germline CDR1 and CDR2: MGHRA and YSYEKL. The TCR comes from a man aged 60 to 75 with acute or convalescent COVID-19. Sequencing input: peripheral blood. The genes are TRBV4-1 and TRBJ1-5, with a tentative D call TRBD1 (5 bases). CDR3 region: CASSQDGRGLNQPQHF. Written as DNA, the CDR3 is TGCGCCAGCAGCCAAGACGGAAGGGGTTTAAATCAGCCCCAGCATTTT.